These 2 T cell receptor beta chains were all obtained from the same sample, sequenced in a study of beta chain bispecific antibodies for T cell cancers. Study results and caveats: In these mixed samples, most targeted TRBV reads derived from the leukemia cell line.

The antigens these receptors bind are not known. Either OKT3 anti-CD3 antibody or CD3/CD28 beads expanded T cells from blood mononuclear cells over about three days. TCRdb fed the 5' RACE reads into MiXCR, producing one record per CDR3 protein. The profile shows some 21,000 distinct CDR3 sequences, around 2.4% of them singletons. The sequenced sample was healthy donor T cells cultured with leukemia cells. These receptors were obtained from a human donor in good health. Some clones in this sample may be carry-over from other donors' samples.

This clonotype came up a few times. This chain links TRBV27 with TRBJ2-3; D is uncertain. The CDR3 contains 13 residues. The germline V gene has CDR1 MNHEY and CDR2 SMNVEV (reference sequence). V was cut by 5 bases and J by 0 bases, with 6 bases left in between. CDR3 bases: TGTGCCAGCAGTCGCTTTAGCACAGATACGCAGTATTTT. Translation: CASSRFSTDTQYF.

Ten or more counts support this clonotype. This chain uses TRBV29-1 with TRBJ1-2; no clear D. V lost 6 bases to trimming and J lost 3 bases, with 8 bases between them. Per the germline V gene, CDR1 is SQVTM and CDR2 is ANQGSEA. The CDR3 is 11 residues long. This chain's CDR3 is CSVGSDYGYTF. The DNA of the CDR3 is TGCAGCGTGGGTTCAGACTATGGCTACACCTTC.